This T cell receptor (beta chain) is drawn from a study of cytomegalovirus exposure and HLA in healthy donors. CDR1 is PRHDT, CDR2 FYEKMQ, per germline (reference sequence). This CDR3 region has 15 residues. J gave up 10 bases and V 2 bases, and 12 bases lay outside the gene matches. Points on this clone: The antigen is not known.

PCR amplification relied on 60 Vbeta primers (plus 13 Jbeta primers). Here immunoSEQ multiplex PCR was the method, and the copy in TCRdb shows in-frame clones only, minus some. The repertoire includes around 120,000 clones, 70% to 80% of them detected once, and around 1.7% sits in the top ten. Whole-study results and caveats: Reportedly, cytomegalovirus status was diagnosed with high sensitivity and specificity. Altogether, 160 or so TCR beta chains were recorded as cytomegalovirus-associated. It was reported in a later analysis that an Asian-associated ancestry cluster showed fewer N-insertions than the 666-donor mean. Some V segments, TRBV6-2 and TRBV6-3 among them, were indistinguishable and were therefore excluded.

The V call is TRBV13, the J call TRBJ1-1; 8 bases match TRBD1. What was sequenced was PBMCs. The TCR sequence derives from a woman younger than 30 in good health and CMV-seronegative. As DNA, the CDR3 is TGTGCCAGCAGCTTATGGCGTGGCAGGGGGCGCAGAGCTTTCTTT. Translated: CASSLWRGRGRRAFF.